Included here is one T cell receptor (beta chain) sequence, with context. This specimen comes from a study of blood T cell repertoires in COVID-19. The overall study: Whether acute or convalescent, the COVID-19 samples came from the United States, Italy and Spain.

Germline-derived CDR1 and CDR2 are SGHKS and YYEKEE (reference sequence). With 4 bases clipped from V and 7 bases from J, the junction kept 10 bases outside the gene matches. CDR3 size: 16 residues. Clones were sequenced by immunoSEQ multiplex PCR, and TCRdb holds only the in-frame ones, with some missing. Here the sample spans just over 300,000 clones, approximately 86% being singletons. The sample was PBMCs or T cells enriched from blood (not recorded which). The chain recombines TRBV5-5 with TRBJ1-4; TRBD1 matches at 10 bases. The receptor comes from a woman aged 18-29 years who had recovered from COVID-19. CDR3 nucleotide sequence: TGTGCCAGCAGCCTTAGACAGGGGGCAATTAGTGAAAAACTGTTTTTT. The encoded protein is CASSLRQGAISEKLFF.